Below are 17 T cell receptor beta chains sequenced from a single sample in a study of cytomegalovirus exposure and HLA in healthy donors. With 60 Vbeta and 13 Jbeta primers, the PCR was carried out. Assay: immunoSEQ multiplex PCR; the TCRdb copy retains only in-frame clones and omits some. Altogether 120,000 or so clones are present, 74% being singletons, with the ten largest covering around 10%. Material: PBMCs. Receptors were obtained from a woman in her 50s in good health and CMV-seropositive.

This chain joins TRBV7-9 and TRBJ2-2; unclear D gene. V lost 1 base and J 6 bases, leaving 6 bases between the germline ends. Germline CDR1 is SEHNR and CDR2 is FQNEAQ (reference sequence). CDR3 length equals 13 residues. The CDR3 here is CASSLVGAGELFF. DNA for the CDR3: TGTGCCAGCAGCTTAGTAGGAGCCGGGGAGCTGTTTTTT.

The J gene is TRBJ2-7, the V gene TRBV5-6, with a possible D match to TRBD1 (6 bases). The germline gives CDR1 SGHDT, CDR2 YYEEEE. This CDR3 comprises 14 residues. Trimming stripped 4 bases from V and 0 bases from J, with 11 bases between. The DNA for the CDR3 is TGTGCCAGCAGCACCAGGGGAACCTCCTACGAGCAGTACTTC. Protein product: CASSTRGTSYEQYF.

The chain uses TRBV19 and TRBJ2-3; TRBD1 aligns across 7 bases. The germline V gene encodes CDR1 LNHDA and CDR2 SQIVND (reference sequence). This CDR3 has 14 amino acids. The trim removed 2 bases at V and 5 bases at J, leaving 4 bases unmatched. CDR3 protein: CASSITGAGDTQYF. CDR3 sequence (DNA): TGTGCCAGTAGTATAACAGGGGCAGGAGATACGCAGTATTTT.

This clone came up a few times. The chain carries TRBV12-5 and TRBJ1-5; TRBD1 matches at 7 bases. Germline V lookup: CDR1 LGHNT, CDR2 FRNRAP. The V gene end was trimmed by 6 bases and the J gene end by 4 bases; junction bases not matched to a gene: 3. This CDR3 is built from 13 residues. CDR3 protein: CASGGQQNQPQHF. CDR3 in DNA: TGTGCTAGTGGGGGACAGCAAAATCAGCCCCAGCATTTT.

Here the CDR3 DNA reads TGTGCCAGTAGTGGGACAGGGGGGATTGAAAAACTGTTTTTT. Translating gives CASSGTGGIEKLFF. The chain joins TRBV19 to TRBJ1-4; TRBD1 agrees at 11 bases. This CDR3 comprises 14 residues. Trimming removed 5 bases from V and 7 bases from J; junction bases left unmatched: 3. CDR1 is LNHDA and CDR2 is SQIVND in the germline V gene (reference sequence).

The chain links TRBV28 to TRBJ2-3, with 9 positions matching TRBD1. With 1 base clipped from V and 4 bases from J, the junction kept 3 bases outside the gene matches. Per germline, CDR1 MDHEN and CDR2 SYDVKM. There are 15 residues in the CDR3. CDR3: CASSLSTGGADTQYF. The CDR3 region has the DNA TGTGCCAGCAGTTTATCTACAGGGGGCGCAGATACGCAGTATTTT.

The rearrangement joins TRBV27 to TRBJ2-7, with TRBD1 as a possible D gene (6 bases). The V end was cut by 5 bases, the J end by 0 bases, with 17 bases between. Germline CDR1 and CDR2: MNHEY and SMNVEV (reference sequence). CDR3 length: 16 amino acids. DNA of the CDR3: TGTGCCAGCAGTCGTACGACAGGACGCTACTCCTACGAGCAGTACTTC. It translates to CASSRTTGRYSYEQYF.

In nucleotides, the CDR3 is TGTGCCAGCAGGCGACAGGGAGCCGCAGATACGCAGTATTTT. This encodes CASRRQGAADTQYF. The chain has TRBV27 and TRBJ2-3; TRBD1 matches 7 bases. The CDR3 loop spans 14 amino acids. V lost 6 bases to trimming and J lost 4 bases; unmatched junction nucleotides: 7. Germline V gene lookup returns CDR1 MNHEY and CDR2 SMNVEV (reference sequence).

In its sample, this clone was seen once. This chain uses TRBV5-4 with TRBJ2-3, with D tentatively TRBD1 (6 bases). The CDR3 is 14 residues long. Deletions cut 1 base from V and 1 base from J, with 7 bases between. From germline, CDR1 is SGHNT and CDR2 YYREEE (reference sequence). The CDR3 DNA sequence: TGTGCCAGCAGCTTGAACAGGGGCACAGATACGCAGTATTTT. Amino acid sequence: CASSLNRGTDTQYF. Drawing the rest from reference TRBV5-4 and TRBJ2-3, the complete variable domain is ETGVTQSPTHLIKTRGQQVTLRCSSQSGHNTVSWYQQALGQGPQFIFQYYREEENGRGNFPPRFSGLQFPNYSSELNVNALELDDSALYLCASSLNRGTDTQYFGPGTRLTVL.

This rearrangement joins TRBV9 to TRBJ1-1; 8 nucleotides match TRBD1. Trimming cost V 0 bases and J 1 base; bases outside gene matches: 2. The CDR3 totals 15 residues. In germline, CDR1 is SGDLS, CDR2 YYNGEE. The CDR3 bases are TGTGCCAGCAGCGTAGTTGGGACAGGGAACACTGAAGCTTTCTTT. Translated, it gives CASSVVGTGNTEAFF.

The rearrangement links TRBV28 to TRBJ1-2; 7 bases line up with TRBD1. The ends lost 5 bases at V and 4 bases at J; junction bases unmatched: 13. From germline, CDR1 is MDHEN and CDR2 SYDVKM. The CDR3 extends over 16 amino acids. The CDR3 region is CASSAPGQQSGYGYTF. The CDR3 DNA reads TGTGCCAGCAGTGCACCGGGACAGCAGTCGGGCTATGGCTACACCTTC.

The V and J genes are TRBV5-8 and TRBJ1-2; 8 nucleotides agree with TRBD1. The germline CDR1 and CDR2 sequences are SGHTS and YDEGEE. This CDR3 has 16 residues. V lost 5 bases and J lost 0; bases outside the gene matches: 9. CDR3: CASRQGAIGSNYGYTF. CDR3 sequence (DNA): TGTGCCAGCAGGCAGGGGGCGATTGGGTCTAACTATGGCTACACCTTC.

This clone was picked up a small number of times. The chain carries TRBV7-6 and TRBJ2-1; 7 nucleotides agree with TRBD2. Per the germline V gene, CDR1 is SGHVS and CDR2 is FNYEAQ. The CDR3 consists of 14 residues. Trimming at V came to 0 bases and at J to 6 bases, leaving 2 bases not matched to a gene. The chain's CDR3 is CASSLAGTTNEQFF. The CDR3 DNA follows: TGTGCCAGCAGCTTAGCTGGGACTACCAATGAGCAGTTCTTC.

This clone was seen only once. As DNA, the CDR3 is TGTGCCAGCGCCCAGGCGGAGGCCGCGCCAAATTCACCCCTCCACTTT. It codes for CASAQAEAAPNSPLHF. The chain links TRBV6-6 to TRBJ1-6; D gene unclear. Germline V gene sequence: CDR1 MNHNY, CDR2 SVGAGI (reference sequence). V was pared by 8 bases and J by 7 bases, with 21 bases between. CDR3 length: 16 residues.

CDR3 nucleotides: TGTGCCAGTAGTAATACGGTGAACACTGAAGCTTTCTTT. It codes for CASSNTVNTEAFF. The chain links TRBV19 to TRBJ1-1; no clear D. Looked up from germline, CDR1 is LNHDA and CDR2 is SQIVND (reference sequence). V lost 4 bases and J lost 0, with 6 bases in between. The CDR3 spans 13 residues.

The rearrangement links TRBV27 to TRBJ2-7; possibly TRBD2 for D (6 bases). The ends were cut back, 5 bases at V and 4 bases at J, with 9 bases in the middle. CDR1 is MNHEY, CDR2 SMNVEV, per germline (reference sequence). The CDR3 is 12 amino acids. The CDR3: CASSPGGYEQYF. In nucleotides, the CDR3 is TGTGCCAGCAGTCCCGGGGGATACGAGCAGTACTTC.

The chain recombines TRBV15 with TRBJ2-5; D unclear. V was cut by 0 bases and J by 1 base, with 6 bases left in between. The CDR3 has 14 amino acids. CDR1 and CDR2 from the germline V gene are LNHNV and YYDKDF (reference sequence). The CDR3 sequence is CATSRDRVQETQYF. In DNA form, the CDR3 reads TGTGCCACCAGCAGAGATCGGGTCCAAGAGACCCAGTACTTC.